This entry describes one T cell receptor (beta chain). Germline loops: CDR1 MDHEN, CDR2 SYDVKM. V lost 3 bases to trimming and J lost 6 bases, with 14 bases between them. CDR3 length equals 15 residues. The sample is drawn from a study of blood T cell repertoires in COVID-19. On the study more broadly: Acute and convalescent COVID-19 specimens originated in the United States, Italy and Spain. In each case, the material was cDNA or gDNA derived from T cells, B-cell-depleted T cells, or PBMCs.

The authors' processing: Quantification of nucleated cells was approximated via reference gene primer amplification. Clones were sequenced by immunoSEQ multiplex PCR, and TCRdb holds only the in-frame ones, with some missing. The V and J calls and clone size are taken from that table; D and trimming were inferred from the DNA. Of 200,000 to 300,000 clones listed, 80% to 90% are singletons. The specimen sequenced was peripheral blood. The gene calls are TRBV28 and TRBJ2-2; the D gene is possibly TRBD1 (6 bases). The TCR originated in a woman in her 50s with acute or convalescent COVID-19. The CDR3 DNA follows: TGTGCCAGCAGTTTGTCCAGGGGTGGGTCCGGGGAGCTGTTTTTT. It translates to CASSLSRGGSGELFF.